This TCR beta chain was profiled in a study of cytomegalovirus exposure and HLA in healthy donors (dated by TCRdb to 2016 to 2017). Background for the entire study: An earlier analysis of approximately 550 of the donors reported 250 to 350 Gb of sequence data and 117 million unique TCR beta sequences from around 200 million T cells. About 5 DR-DQ haplotypes were handled as single units for association and clustering, since linkage in the cohort was strong. The study was designed to test whether signatures of past pathogen exposure could be identified by cataloging public T cell receptors. Roughly 310 gigabases of sequencing data and 78 million or so unique TCR sequences were included in an early release covering over 600 HLA-typed donors. Both class I and class II loci were covered by HLA typing, at four-digit resolution. Alongside the repertoire data, information on donor age, sex, ethnicity and CMV serostatus was compiled. In a later analysis, previously published TCR beta repertoires from hundreds of donors were re-analyzed and high-resolution HLA genotyping was added so that TCR occurrence patterns could be studied. Typing coverage differed by locus: A, B, C, DRB1 and DQB1 were typed in roughly 620-640 donors, DQA1 in approximately 520, DPA1 in over 600, and DPB1 in around 440. In the later analysis, no new phenotypic data were used to find candidate immune exposures; instead, reliance was placed on TCR beta sequences and their occurrence across donors. An earlier analysis of some 500 of the donors applied high-throughput TCR beta sequencing to assess whether each TCR beta V gene segment acted as functional or pseudogenic. Along with the 666-subject first cohort, a separate validation cohort of 120 different subjects was used. Of the roughly 400 genotyped donors, 65% to 90% fell in the genetic ancestry cluster associated with self-reported Caucasian donors. All discovery cohort repertoires had been generated using a single sequencing platform. Genome-wide SNP genotypes for about three fifths of the roughly 670 donors were used in a later genetic analysis, which treated that subset as a discovery cohort. On average, around 200,000 unique TCR beta nucleotide sequences were sequenced per donor among 398 genotyped donors of the cohort, with 15% to 20% of those sequences being non-productive. To predict cytomegalovirus infection status, the study combined high-throughput TCR immunosequencing, statistical association of individual TCRs with disease status, and machine learning. The T cell repertoires of under 700 subjects were profiled by immunosequencing and related to cytomegalovirus serostatus.

Results the study describes overall, beyond this receptor: A later analysis found that most CMV-associated TCR beta chains appeared HLA-restricted, with HLA associations seemingly driven largely by CMV exposure. In a later analysis, the rate of TCR association differed among HLA loci, with DRB1 alleles having the most associated TCRs and HLA-C alleles having the fewest. Most TCR sequences were seen in very few donors, while some public TCRs were found in many individuals. The study gave a list of 150 to 200 TCR beta chains associated with cytomegalovirus. In a later genetic analysis, a missense DCLRE1C variant was associated with V-gene and J-gene trimming of TCR beta chains, and the association was replicated in an independent cohort. A further reported finding was that TCR beta sequences accurately predicted the HLA-A and HLA-B alleles for most subjects in the first cohort. Correlated functional status among segregating V segments might be attributable to linkage disequilibrium, but an unknown experimental factor could not be ruled out. A later analysis reported that several top co-occurrence clusters appeared linked to parvovirus B19, influenza, CMV and Epstein-Barr virus. Sequencing depth was assumed to be roughly uniform across donors in the presence/absence analyses, though that assumption may not hold. A later analysis associated 16,951 TCR beta sequences with specific HLA alleles at a false discovery rate of 0.05. The cohort was sequenced for TCR beta chains only, and without alpha or paired-chain data the features that could be detected were limited. When HLA alleles, especially DR and DQ, strongly co-occurred, attributing TCR associations to individual alleles was difficult. Broadly in line with IMGT annotations, most TCR beta V segments showed up in productive rearrangements about 87% or about 30% of the time in an earlier analysis of approximately 600 of the donors. In a later genetic analysis, fewer N-insertions in productive TCRs were reported among donors in an Asian-associated ancestry cluster than the approximately 670-donor mean. Around 16 rarely observed V segments, including chromosome 9 orphons, were excluded from the earlier analysis of some 590 of the donors because counts were too low. Because some donors lacked HLA typing at each locus, the association tests relied only on the typed subset. A later analysis found that HLA-associated TCR beta chains were more clonally expanded and had lower generation probabilities than equally common non-associated chains. In vitro tests confirmed that a few of the cytomegalovirus-associated TCR beta chains recognize cytomegalovirus antigens. The classifier was reported to diagnose cytomegalovirus status with high specificity and sensitivity in both the original and validation cohorts. It was suggested by the authors that the approach could potentially be generalized to other disease states and immunological phenotypes. The only immune exposure information available for the cohort was CMV serostatus. A cluster of highly shared sequence variants was judged likely to represent a technical artifact of the sequencing pipeline.

The library was obtained by the immunoSEQ multiplex PCR assay. A mixture of 60 forward primers for TCR Vbeta segments and 13 reverse primers for TCR Jbeta segments was used in the multiplex PCR. The CDR3 region of rearranged TCR beta genes was amplified from genomic DNA with a multiplex PCR assay. The Illumina HiSeq System was used to sequence the amplified TCR beta libraries as 87-base-pair reads. Per the source publication's procedure: A later analysis tallied tens of millions of unique TCR beta chains across the 600 to 700 repertoires, and around 10 million of those chains were shared by two or more donors. A nearest-neighbor algorithm error-corrected the raw reads and collapsed the reads into unique sequences, merging closely related sequences to remove PCR and sequencing errors. V, D and J gene segments were assigned by aligning CDR3 sequences to IMGT reference sequences. For a sequence to be retained, a match of at least six nucleotides was required to both a V gene segment and a J gene segment. A rearrangement counted as productive if the CDR3 had no stop codons and remained in frame with V and J, and every other rearrangement counted as non-productive. Following IMGT convention, CDR3 was defined as the stretch from the second conserved V-encoded cysteine up to the conserved J-encoded phenylalanine. Sequences without an unambiguous match to a single V gene segment were excluded from the earlier analysis of about 640 of the donors. In an earlier analysis of around 600 of the donors, V segments were called functional above 56.7% productive rearrangements and were called segregating when the between-donor standard deviation exceeded 5%. A statistical classification framework was built to diagnose cytomegalovirus status from the catalog of TCR beta chain sequences. V and J gene assignment, in a later analysis, came from comparing TCR nucleotide sequences with IMGT/GENE-DB human TR gene sequences. The TCRdist pipeline was used in a later analysis to assign CDR3 sequences and most-parsimonious VDJ recombination scenarios. A later analysis defined each TCR beta chain by its CDR3 amino acid sequence plus V-gene family, and excluded reads lacking a unique V-gene family. To address suspected cross-contamination and a sequencing artifact, a later analysis removed around 590 highly shared, low-generation-probability nucleotide sequences. In a later analysis, a clonal expansion index was calculated for each public chain from normalized within-repertoire ranks of inferred template counts. Generation probabilities in a later analysis came from a VDJ recombination model fitted to out-of-frame rearrangements, and those results were checked against IGoR. In a later analysis, hypergeometric tests were used to score TCR-TCR, TCR-HLA and TCR-CMV co-occurrence, with a repertoire-size bias correction applied to TCR pairs. False discovery rates were estimated in a later analysis by permuting HLA or CMV assignments 20 times. In a later analysis, co-occurring TCRs were grouped with DBSCAN, and TCRdist sequence similarity was added when clustering was performed within HLA-allele-positive subsets. Repertoires with fewer than 30,000 or more than 120,000 public chains were left out of co-occurrence clustering, as were about 5 repertoires with anomalous nucleotide sharing. The table was pulled from immuneACCESS by TCRdb, which kept in-frame rearrangements only. Such tables lose some clones; where checked, under half of the loss comes from unresolved V genes, and the rest has no known cause. V, J and clone size reflect that table, while D and trimming were determined from the DNA. This sample's listing comprises 53,000 or so clones. The ten most abundant clones make up roughly 12% of the sample.

The cohort comprised hundreds of healthy bone marrow donors. Cohort members were all nominally healthy when sampled, although unrecorded immune exposures were likely present. The donor was CMV seropositive and belonged to the group of 250 to 300 seropositive cohort members. A peripheral blood sample was collected from each donor, and TCR beta sequencing was performed on peripheral blood mononuclear cells. The Qiagen DNeasy Blood Extraction Kit was used to extract genomic DNA from the blood cell samples. About this clone: It lacks a known antigen.

The clonotype originates from a man aged 18 to 29 in good health and CMV-seropositive. The specimen was PBMCs.

The DNA reads as follows: TGCGCCAGCAGCTCCGAGGGCGGGTTGATGTACGAGCAGTACTTC. Translated, this is CASSSEGGLMYEQYF. The rearranged segments are TRBV4-1 and TRBJ2-7, and the D gene may be TRBD2, 5 bases matching. Including cysteine and phenylalanine, the CDR3 has 15 amino acids. This entry keeps only the CDR3 DNA: 45 bases, framed from base 1. The germline V gene provides CDR1 MGHRA and CDR2 YSYEKL. V loses 5 bases of germline sequence and J loses 4 bases, and the interval between the two ends is 18 bases.